The 31 T cell receptor beta chains below come from one sample, sequenced in a study of cytomegalovirus exposure and HLA in healthy donors (dated by TCRdb to about 2017). Library creation used the immunoSEQ multiplex PCR assay. For the multiplex PCR, a mixture combining 60 forward primers for TCR Vbeta segments and 13 reverse primers for TCR Jbeta segments was used. Drawn from immuneACCESS, this table holds only the in-frame rearrangements with V and J called that TCRdb kept. Clones are partly lost; checked studies trace under half to an unresolved V gene and leave the rest unexplained. This sample gives hundreds of thousands of clones in total; 75% to 85% of them show up just once. About 1.4% of the sample is taken by the ten largest. Sequencing was done on a sample of PBMCs. These TCRs come from a girl between 10 and 17 years old in good health and CMV-seronegative.

The rearrangement joins TRBV5-1 to TRBJ2-1; 16 bases line up with TRBD2. Germline assignment: CDR1 SGHRS and CDR2 YFSETQ. The CDR3 loop spans 19 amino acids. The V and J ends lost 5 bases and 2 bases, in that order; junction bases with no gene match: 10. The CDR3 loop is CASRAGLAGGHRTYNEQFF. The CDR3 DNA follows: TGCGCCAGCAGGGCGGGACTAGCGGGGGGGCATAGGACCTACAATGAGCAGTTCTTC. The entire variable domain, with the rest obtained from reference TRBV5-1 and TRBJ2-1, is as follows: KAGVTQTPRYLIKTRGQQVTLSCSPISGHRSVSWYQQTPGQGLQFLFEYFSETQRNKGNFPGRFSGRQFSNSRSEMNVSTLELGDSALYLCASRAGLAGGHRTYNEQFFGPGTRLTVL.

The rearrangement joins TRBV5-1 to TRBJ1-1, with D possibly matching TRBD1 (5 bases). CDR1 is SGHRS, CDR2 YFSETQ, per germline. Trimming removed 4 bases from V and 6 bases from J, with 13 bases in between. The CDR3 has 13 residues. As DNA, the CDR3 is TGCGCCAGCAGCACCGCCCAGGGCGCTGAAGCTTTCTTT. It yields the protein CASSTAQGAEAFF.

This sequence joins TRBV10-2 and TRBJ2-7; possibly TRBD2 for D (6 bases). V was cut by 4 bases and J by 0 bases, with 16 bases left in between. The CDR3 runs to 16 residues. Germline CDR1 and CDR2: WSHSY and SAAADI. The CDR3 nucleotides read TGCGCCAGCAGTGCCCGGGACTCCCCGCTCTCCTACGAGCAGTACTTC. Protein sequence: CASSARDSPLSYEQYF.

The V gene is TRBV27, the J gene TRBJ1-1; tentative D call: TRBD1 (6 bases). The length of the CDR3 is 13 residues. V gave up 2 bases and J gave up 7 bases, with 11 bases separating them. Germline V lookup: CDR1 MNHEY, CDR2 SMNVEV (reference sequence). The CDR3 here is CASSLGTLSEAFF. The CDR3 nucleotides read TGTGCCAGCAGTTTAGGGACACTGAGTGAAGCTTTCTTT.

The chain is built from TRBV28 and TRBJ1-4, with TRBD1 identical over 7 bases. The CDR3 covers 18 residues. J gave up 3 bases and V 2 bases, and 12 bases lay outside the gene matches. Germline CDR1 and CDR2: MDHEN and SYDVKM. The DNA of the CDR3 is TGTGCCAGCAGTTTAGAGTATGACAGGGAGTCTTCTAATGAAAAACTGTTTTTT. This sequence encodes CASSLEYDRESSNEKLFF.

This clone was found a few times. This sequence joins TRBV6-5 and TRBJ1-2, with 7 bases matching TRBD1. Germline values: CDR1 MNHEY, CDR2 SVGAGI. This CDR3 spans 14 amino acids. V shed 2 bases and J 7 bases; nucleotides not matched to a gene: 7. The CDR3 reads CASSYEGTVTGYTF. CDR3 bases: TGTGCCAGCAGTTACGAGGGGACAGTTACTGGCTACACCTTC.

The V gene is TRBV4-1, the J gene TRBJ2-5, with 7 bases identical to TRBD1. The DNA end is a closer match to TRBJ2-7, so the J assignment may be wrong. CDR3 length: 14 amino acids. Germline V gene sequence: CDR1 MGHRA, CDR2 YSYEKL. The CDR3, as DNA: TGCGCCAGCAGCCCCGGGACAGCTCAATACGAGCAGTACTTC. This encodes CASSPGTAQYEQYF.

This clone was observed a handful of times. The V call is TRBV7-2, the J call TRBJ1-4; 10 bases match TRBD1. Trimming took 3 bases from V and 7 from J; bases not matched to a gene: 5. The CDR3 covers 15 residues. From germline, CDR1 is SGHTA and CDR2 FQGNSA. This chain's CDR3 is CASSFSGDRGEKLFF. In DNA form, the CDR3 reads TGTGCCAGCAGCTTTTCCGGGGACAGGGGTGAAAAACTGTTTTTT.

The V call is TRBV19, the J call TRBJ2-2; weak D call: TRBD1 (5 bases). Germline CDR1 reads LNHDA; CDR2 reads SQIVND (reference sequence). CDR3 length: 15 residues. Trimming removed 5 bases at V and 2 bases at J, with 12 bases between. The CDR3 sequence: CASSPQTANTGELFF. DNA for the CDR3: TGTGCCAGTAGTCCCCAGACAGCAAACACCGGGGAGCTGTTTTTT.

This clone was observed a few times. The chain couples TRBV21-1 to TRBJ2-2; the table's D call, TRBD2, was not checked against the DNA. TRBV21-1 is a documented pseudogene. The CDR3 has 16 residues. The CDR3 loop is CASSKVDSGRGGELFF. In DNA, the CDR3 is TGTGCCAGCAGCAAAGTTGATAGCGGGAGGGGGGGGGAGCTGTTTTTT.

This clone was counted a few times. The chain carries TRBV5-4 and TRBJ1-1; D not resolved. Germline V gives CDR1 SGHNT, CDR2 YYREEE (reference sequence). The CDR3 is 17 amino acids. V lost 2 bases, J lost 3 bases, and 20 bases lay in between. The CDR3 region has the DNA TGTGCCAGCAGCTTCCCTCACGGAGGAGGATTGGACACTGAAGCTTTCTTT. This codes for CASSFPHGGGLDTEAFF.

The chain employs TRBV29-1 and TRBJ1-2; 8 nucleotides line up with TRBD1. The V and J ends lost 6 bases and 6 bases, in that order; junction bases with no gene match: 9. Germline CDR1 SQVTM, CDR2 ANQGSEA. CDR3 length: 13 residues. In nucleotides, the CDR3 is TGCAGCGTGGGAGACAGGGGATTCGATGGCTACACCTTC. Amino acids: CSVGDRGFDGYTF.

The chain recombines TRBV4-3 with TRBJ1-4; a weak D match, TRBD1 (5 bases). The germline V gene encodes CDR1 LGHNA and CDR2 YSLEER. The CDR3 is 15 amino acids. V lost 0 bases, J lost 12 bases, and 17 bases lay in between. DNA for the CDR3: TGCGCCAGCAGCCAAGACCCGGGAGCTCGAGGGGAACTGTTTTTT. This encodes CASSQDPGARGELFF.

This rearrangement joins TRBV5-5 to TRBJ2-5; the D gene is possibly TRBD2 (5 bases). Between the trimmed V and J ends, which lost 5 bases and 10 bases, there was a span of 27 bases. Germline V lookup: CDR1 SGHKS, CDR2 YYEKEE (reference sequence). The CDR3 is made up of 16 amino acids. The CDR3 nucleotides read TGTGCCAGCAGATTTTCGCCTGCAACGGGAAAGAGGGACCAGTACTTC. Translated, it gives CASRFSPATGKRDQYF.

The chain recombines TRBV19 with TRBJ2-1; TRBD1 matches 7 bases. V lost 3 bases to trimming and J lost 5 bases; unmatched junction nucleotides: 7. CDR1 is LNHDA and CDR2 is SQIVND in the germline V gene (reference sequence). The CDR3 contains 15 residues. CDR3 protein: CASSIRGSIDNEQFF. The CDR3 DNA is TGTGCCAGTAGTATCAGGGGGTCAATCGACAATGAGCAGTTCTTC.

This chain links TRBV4-2 with TRBJ1-4; maybe TRBD1 (5 bases). The CDR3 loop spans 17 amino acids. Trimming pared 1 base from V and 0 bases from J, leaving 12 bases between. Germline V lookup: CDR1 LGHNA, CDR2 YNFKEQ. The CDR3, as DNA: TGTGCCAGCAGCCAAGTGGAGGGGCCATCAACTAATGAAAAACTGTTTTTT. Translation gives CASSQVEGPSTNEKLFF.

The rearrangement links TRBV15 to TRBJ1-5; 7 bases match TRBD1. Germline-derived CDR1 and CDR2 are LNHNV and YYDKDF (reference sequence). The V gene end was trimmed by 1 base and the J gene end by 7 bases; junction bases not matched to a gene: 7. The CDR3 has 15 amino acids. The CDR3 bases are TGTGCCACCAGCAGAGCGACAGGGTTTTCACAGCCCCAGCATTTT. It translates to CATSRATGFSQPQHF.

In nucleotides, the CDR3 is TGTGCCAGCAGCCGGAGAGTAGATACGCAGTATTTT. It yields the protein CASSRRVDTQYF. The rearrangement joins TRBV11-1 to TRBJ2-3; the D is unclear. This CDR3 spans 12 amino acids. V lost 5 bases to trimming and J lost 5 bases, with 8 bases between them. CDR1 is SGHAT, CDR2 FQDESV, per germline (reference sequence).

This clone occurred once. This chain uses TRBV28 with TRBJ1-2; D uncertain. The CDR3 covers 13 residues. V was cut by 7 bases and J by 7 bases, with 16 bases left in between. Germline values: CDR1 MDHEN, CDR2 SYDVKM. CDR3 loop: CASTPPHSGGYTF. The CDR3 DNA sequence: TGTGCCAGCACCCCCCCCCACAGCGGTGGCTACACCTTC.

The V gene is TRBV5-4, the J gene TRBJ2-7; TRBD1 matches 8 bases. The germline V gene has CDR1 SGHNT and CDR2 YYREEE (reference sequence). The CDR3 has 16 residues. With 4 bases clipped from V and 3 bases from J, the junction kept 12 bases outside the gene matches. CDR3 protein: CASSHLETGVDYEQYF. The DNA for the CDR3 is TGTGCCAGCAGCCACCTTGAGACAGGGGTTGACTACGAGCAGTACTTC.

The table lists this clone with a few counts. The chain joins TRBV6-1 to TRBJ2-7; D is perhaps TRBD2 (5 bases). The CDR3 length is 13 residues. The ends were cut back, 1 base at V and 1 base at J, with 5 bases in the middle. Per the germline V gene, CDR1 is MNHNS and CDR2 is SASEGT. The CDR3 region has the DNA TGTGCCAGCAGTGAAGGGACTTCCTACGAGCAGTACTTC. This gives the protein CASSEGTSYEQYF.

This chain joins TRBV5-6 and TRBJ1-2; the D is unclear. Germline CDR1 and CDR2: SGHDT and YYEEEE. V lost 3 bases, J lost 2 bases, and 8 bases lay in between. The CDR3 is 13 amino acids. The CDR3 DNA reads as TGTGCCAGCAGCTCACGTGAGAACTATGGCTACACCTTC. Translation: CASSSRENYGYTF. The whole variable domain, remainder taken from reference TRBV5-6 and TRBJ1-2, is DAGVTQSPTHLIKTRGQQVTLRCSPKSGHDTVSWYQQALGQGPQFIFQYYEEEERQRGNFPDRFSGHQFPNYSSELNVNALLLGDSALYLCASSSRENYGYTFGSGTRLTVV.

The gene calls are TRBV11-2 and TRBJ1-2, with TRBD1 matching over 8 bases. J was trimmed by 7 bases and V by 2 bases; bases with no gene match: 6. There are 14 residues in the CDR3. The germline CDR1 and CDR2 sequences are SGHAT and FQNNGV. The CDR3 loop is CASSLNAGGFGYTF. The CDR3, as DNA: TGTGCCAGCAGCTTAAACGCAGGGGGCTTTGGCTACACCTTC.

This clone has a handful of counts. This sample includes further DNA sequences coding for the same CDR3. This sequence joins TRBV27 and TRBJ1-1; 7 bases fit TRBD1. The CDR3 sequence is 13 residues long. J lost 5 bases, V lost 5 bases, and 5 bases had no gene match. The V gene's germline CDR1 is MNHEY and CDR2 SMNVEV (reference sequence). This chain's CDR3 is CASSGTANTEAFF. Here the CDR3 DNA reads TGTGCCAGCAGTGGGACAGCAAATACTGAAGCTTTCTTT.

This sequence joins TRBV30 and TRBJ1-5, with 8 bases that match TRBD1. This CDR3 region has 14 residues. CDR1 GTSNPN and CDR2 SVGIG come from the germline V gene (reference sequence). Losses at the gene ends were 7 bases for V and 2 bases for J; bases not matched to a gene: 7. CDR3 nucleotides: TGTGCCTCCCACAGGGGGAAGGGCAATCAGCCCCAGCATTTT. It is translated as CASHRGKGNQPQHF.

The chain combines TRBV25-1 with TRBJ1-5, with D unresolved. Trimming took off 4 bases at V and 5 bases at J, with 12 bases between the two ends. Germline V lookup: CDR1 MGHDK, CDR2 SYGVNS. CDR3 length: 14 residues. CDR3 DNA: TGTGCCAGCAGTGTTGCACTTGATTATCAGCCCCAGCATTTT. Its translation: CASSVALDYQPQHF.

This chain connects TRBV7-3 to TRBJ1-2; maybe TRBD1 (6 bases). Trimming shortened V by 5 bases and J by 6 bases, and 19 bases separated the two germline ends. Looked up from germline, CDR1 is SGHTA and CDR2 is FQGTGA. The CDR3 is 15 residues long. The CDR3 reads CASSPTRGGQDGYTF. CDR3 DNA sequence: TGTGCCAGCAGCCCTACCCGCGGGGGGCAAGATGGCTACACCTTC.

The V and J genes are TRBV7-8 and TRBJ2-7; 7 bases align to TRBD2. This CDR3 region has 16 residues. V was pared by 2 bases and J by 0 bases, with 7 bases of the junction left unmatched. CDR1 and CDR2 (germline): SGHVS, FQNEAQ. The CDR3 loop reads CASSLRSSGYSYEQYF. CDR3 in DNA: TGTGCCAGCAGCTTACGCTCTAGCGGCTACTCCTACGAGCAGTACTTC.

This clone has just a few counts. The V gene is TRBV6-1, the J gene TRBJ1-2; D is possibly TRBD1 (6 bases). Germline CDR1 reads MNHNS; CDR2 reads SASEGT. The CDR3 sequence is 12 residues long. With 9 bases removed from V and 3 bases from J, the gap between germline ends came to 11 bases. CDR3 in amino acids: CARSQGYYGYTF. In nucleotides, the CDR3 is TGTGCCAGATCACAGGGCTACTATGGCTACACCTTC.

The chain is built from TRBV28 and TRBJ2-5; 12 bases match TRBD2. The J segment lost 3 bases and the V segment lost 3 bases, leaving 14 bases of the junction unmatched. The CDR3 is 19 amino acids. Germline CDR1 reads MDHEN; CDR2 reads SYDVKM. Written as DNA, the CDR3 is TGTGCCAGCAGTTTCTGCCTTAGGCTAGCGGGAGGGCCTAAAGAGACCCAGTACTTC. It specifies CASSFCLRLAGGPKETQYF.

The chain has TRBV29-1 and TRBJ1-3; possible D gene TRBD1, 5 bases. V was clipped by 7 bases and J by 4 bases, with 17 bases between them. The CDR3 totals 14 residues. Germline V CDR1 and CDR2: SQVTM, ANQGSEA. Written as DNA, the CDR3 is TGCAGCGCTGGGGGGTCGGTCGCCGGAAACACCATATATTTT. Translating it yields CSAGGSVAGNTIYF.